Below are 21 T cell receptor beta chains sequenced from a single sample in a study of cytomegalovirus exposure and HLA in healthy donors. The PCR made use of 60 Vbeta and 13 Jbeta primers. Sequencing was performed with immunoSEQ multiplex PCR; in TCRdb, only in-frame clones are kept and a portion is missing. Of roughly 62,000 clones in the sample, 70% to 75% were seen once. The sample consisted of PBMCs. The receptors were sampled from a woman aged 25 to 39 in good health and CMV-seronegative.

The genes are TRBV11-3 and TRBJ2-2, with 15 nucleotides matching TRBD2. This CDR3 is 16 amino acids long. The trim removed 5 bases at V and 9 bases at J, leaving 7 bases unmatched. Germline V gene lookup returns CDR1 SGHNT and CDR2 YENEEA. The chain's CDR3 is CASSPGTSGRNRELFF. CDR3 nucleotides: TGTGCCAGCAGCCCCGGGACTAGCGGGAGGAACAGGGAGCTGTTTTTT.

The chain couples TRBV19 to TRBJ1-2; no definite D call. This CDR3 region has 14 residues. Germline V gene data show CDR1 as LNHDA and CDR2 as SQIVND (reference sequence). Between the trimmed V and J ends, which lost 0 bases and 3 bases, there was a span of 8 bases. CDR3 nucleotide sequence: TGTGCCAGTAGTATAGAAGGCAGGCACTATGGCTACACCTTC. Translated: CASSIEGRHYGYTF. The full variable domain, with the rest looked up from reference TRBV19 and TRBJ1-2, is DGGITQSPKYLFRKEGQNVTLSCEQNLNHDAMYWYRQDPGQGLRLIYYSQIVNDFQKGDIAEGYSVSREKKESFPLTVTSAQKNPTAFYLCASSIEGRHYGYTFGSGTRLTVV.

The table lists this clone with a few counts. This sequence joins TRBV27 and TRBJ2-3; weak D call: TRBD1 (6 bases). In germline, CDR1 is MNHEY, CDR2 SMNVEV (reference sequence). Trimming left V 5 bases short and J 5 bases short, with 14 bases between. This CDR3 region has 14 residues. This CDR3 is CASSPTGYIDTQYF. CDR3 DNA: TGTGCCAGCAGTCCAACAGGGTACATAGATACGCAGTATTTT.

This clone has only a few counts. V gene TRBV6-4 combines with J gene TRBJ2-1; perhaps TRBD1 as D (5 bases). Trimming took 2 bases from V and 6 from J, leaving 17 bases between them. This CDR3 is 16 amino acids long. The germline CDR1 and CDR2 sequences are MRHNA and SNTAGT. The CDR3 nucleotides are TGTGCCAGCAGTGACCATGGGGCGACCTCGCGCAATGAGCAGTTCTTC. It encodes CASSDHGATSRNEQFF.

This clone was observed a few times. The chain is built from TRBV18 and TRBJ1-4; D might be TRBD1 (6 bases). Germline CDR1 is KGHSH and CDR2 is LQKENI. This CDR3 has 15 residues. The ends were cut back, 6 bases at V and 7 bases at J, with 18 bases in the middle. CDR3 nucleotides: TGTGCCAGCTCGCCGGGACAACCAAGGAGTGAAAAACTGTTTTTT. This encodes CASSPGQPRSEKLFF.

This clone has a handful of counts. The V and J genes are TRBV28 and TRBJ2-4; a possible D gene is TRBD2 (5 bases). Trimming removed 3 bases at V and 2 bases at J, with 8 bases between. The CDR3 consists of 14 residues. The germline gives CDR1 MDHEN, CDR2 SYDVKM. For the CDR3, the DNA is TGTGCCAGCAGTTTTCGGGGTCCCAAAAACATTCAGTACTTC. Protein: CASSFRGPKNIQYF.

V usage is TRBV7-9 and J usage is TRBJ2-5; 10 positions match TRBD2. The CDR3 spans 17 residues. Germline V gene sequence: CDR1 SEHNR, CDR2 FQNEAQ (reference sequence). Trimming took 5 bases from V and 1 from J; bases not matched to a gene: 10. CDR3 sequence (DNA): TGTGCCAGCAGCCGGTCATCTAGCGGGAGAACCCAAGAGACCCAGTACTTC. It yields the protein CASSRSSSGRTQETQYF.

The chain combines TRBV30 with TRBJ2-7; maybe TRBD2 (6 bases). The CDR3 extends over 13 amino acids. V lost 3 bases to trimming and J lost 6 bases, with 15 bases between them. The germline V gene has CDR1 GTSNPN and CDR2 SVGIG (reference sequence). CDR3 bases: TGTGCCTGGAGCGAACCGGGGGTCCGCGAGCAGTACTTC. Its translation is CAWSEPGVREQYF.

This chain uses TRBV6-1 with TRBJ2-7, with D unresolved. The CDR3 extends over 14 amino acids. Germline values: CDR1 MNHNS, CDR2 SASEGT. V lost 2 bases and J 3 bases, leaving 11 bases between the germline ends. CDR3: CASSELASYYEQYV. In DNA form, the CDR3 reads TGTGCCAGCAGTGAATTAGCATCCTACTACGAGCAGTACGTC.

CDR3 protein: CAWSGGRGANEQFF. CDR3 nucleotides: TGTGCCTGGAGTGGCGGGAGAGGGGCCAATGAGCAGTTCTTC. The chain couples TRBV30 to TRBJ2-1; TRBD2 matches 7 bases. The CDR3 covers 14 residues. The V gene end was trimmed by 1 base and the J gene end by 6 bases; junction bases not matched to a gene: 6. Germline V gives CDR1 GTSNPN, CDR2 SVGIG (reference sequence).

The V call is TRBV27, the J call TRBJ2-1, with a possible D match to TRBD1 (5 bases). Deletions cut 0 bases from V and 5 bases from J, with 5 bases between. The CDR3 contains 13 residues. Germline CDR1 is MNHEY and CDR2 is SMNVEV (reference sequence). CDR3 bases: TGTGCCAGCAGTTTATCAGGGGACAATGAGCAGTTCTTC. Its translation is CASSLSGDNEQFF.

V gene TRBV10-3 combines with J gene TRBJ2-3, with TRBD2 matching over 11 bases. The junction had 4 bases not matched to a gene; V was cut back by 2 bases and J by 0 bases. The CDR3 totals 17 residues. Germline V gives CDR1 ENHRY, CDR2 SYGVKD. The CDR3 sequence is CAISERGLAASTDTQYF. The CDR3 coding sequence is TGTGCCATCAGTGAGCGGGGACTAGCGGCTAGCACAGATACGCAGTATTTT.

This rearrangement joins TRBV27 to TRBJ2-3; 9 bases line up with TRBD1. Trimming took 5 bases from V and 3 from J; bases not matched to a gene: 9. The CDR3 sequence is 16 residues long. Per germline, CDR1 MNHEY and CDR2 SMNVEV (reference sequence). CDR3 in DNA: TGTGCCAGCAGTCCATGGGACAGGGTGGGGACAGATACGCAGTATTTT. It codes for CASSPWDRVGTDTQYF.

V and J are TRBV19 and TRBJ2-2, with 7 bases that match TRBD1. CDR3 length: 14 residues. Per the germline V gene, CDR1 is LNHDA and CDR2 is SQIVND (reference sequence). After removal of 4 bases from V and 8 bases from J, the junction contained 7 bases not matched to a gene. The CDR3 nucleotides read TGTGCCAGTAGTAAAGGGACAGCCAGGGGGGAGCTGTTTTTT. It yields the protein CASSKGTARGELFF. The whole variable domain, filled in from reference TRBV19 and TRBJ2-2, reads DGGITQSPKYLFRKEGQNVTLSCEQNLNHDAMYWYRQDPGQGLRLIYYSQIVNDFQKGDIAEGYSVSREKKESFPLTVTSAQKNPTAFYLCASSKGTARGELFFGEGSRLTVL.

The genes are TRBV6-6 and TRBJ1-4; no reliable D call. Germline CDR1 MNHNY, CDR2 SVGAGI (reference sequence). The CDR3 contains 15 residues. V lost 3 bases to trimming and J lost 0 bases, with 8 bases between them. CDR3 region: CASSYEGSTNEKLFF. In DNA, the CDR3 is TGTGCCAGCAGTTATGAGGGCTCAACTAATGAAAAACTGTTTTTT.

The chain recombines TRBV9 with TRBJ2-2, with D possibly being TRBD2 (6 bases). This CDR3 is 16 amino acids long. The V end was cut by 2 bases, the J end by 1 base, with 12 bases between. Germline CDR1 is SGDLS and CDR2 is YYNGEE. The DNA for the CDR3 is TGTGCCAGCAGCGTCCACGCGGGGCGGAACACCGGGGAGCTGTTTTTT. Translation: CASSVHAGRNTGELFF.

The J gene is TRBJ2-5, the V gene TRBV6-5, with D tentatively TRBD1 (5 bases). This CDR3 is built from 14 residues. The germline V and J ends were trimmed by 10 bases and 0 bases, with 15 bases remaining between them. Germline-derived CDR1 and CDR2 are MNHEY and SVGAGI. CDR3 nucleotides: TGTGCCACTCAAAGACAGTATAACCAAGAGACCCAGTACTTC. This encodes CATQRQYNQETQYF.

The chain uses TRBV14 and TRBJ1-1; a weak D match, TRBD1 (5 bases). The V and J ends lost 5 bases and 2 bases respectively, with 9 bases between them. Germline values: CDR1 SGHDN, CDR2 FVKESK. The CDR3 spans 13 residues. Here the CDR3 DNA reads TGTGCCAGCAGCTTGCAGGGTAACACTGAAGCTTTCTTT. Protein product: CASSLQGNTEAFF.

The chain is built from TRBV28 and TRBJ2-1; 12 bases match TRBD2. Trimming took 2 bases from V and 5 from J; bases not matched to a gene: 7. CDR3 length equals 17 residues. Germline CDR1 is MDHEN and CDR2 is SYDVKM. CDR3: CASSLPGTSGFNNEQFF. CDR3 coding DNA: TGTGCCAGCAGTTTACCCGGGACTAGCGGGTTTAACAATGAGCAGTTCTTC.

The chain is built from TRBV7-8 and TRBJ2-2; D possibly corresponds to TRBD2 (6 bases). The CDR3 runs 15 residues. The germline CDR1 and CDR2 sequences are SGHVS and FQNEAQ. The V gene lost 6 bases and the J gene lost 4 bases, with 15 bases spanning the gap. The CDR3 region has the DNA TGTGCCAGCAGTCCTCGGGAGCGAGGCACCGGGGAGCTGTTTTTT. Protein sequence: CASSPRERGTGELFF.

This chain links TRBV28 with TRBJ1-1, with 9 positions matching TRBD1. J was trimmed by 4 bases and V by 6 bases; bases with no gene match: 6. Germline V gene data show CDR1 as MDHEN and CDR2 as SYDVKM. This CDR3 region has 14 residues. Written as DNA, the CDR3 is TGTGCCAGCAGACCGACAGGGGGGAGCACTGAAGCTTTCTTT. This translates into CASRPTGGSTEAFF. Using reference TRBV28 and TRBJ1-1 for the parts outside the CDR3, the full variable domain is DVKVTQSSRYLVKRTGEKVFLECVQDMDHENMFWYRQDPGLGLRLIYFSYDVKMKEKGDIPEGYSVSREKKERFSLILESASTNQTSMYLCASRPTGGSTEAFFGQGTRLTVV.